This T cell receptor beta chain stems from a study of OX40 agonist ivuxolimab in advanced cancers. Study in general: Each dose-escalation patient presented with hepatocellular carcinoma, melanoma, renal cell or head and neck cancer.

The table came from immunoSEQ multiplex PCR; TCRdb's copy has only in-frame clones and leaves some out. The sample carries tens of thousands of clones, approximately 86% recorded once. CDR1 and CDR2 from the germline V gene are MNHEY and SMNVEV (reference sequence). V shed 3 bases and J shed 4 bases, with 12 bases lying between them. The CDR3 contains 14 residues. General observations from the study: On average, a greater number of expanded clones characterised CD8+ T cells relative to CD4+.

This clone was seen only once. The antigen is not known. This TCR derives from an adult with an advanced solid tumor such as melanoma, head and neck, liver or kidney cancer. Material: CD4+ or CD8+ T cells sorted from blood, obtained in a trial of the OX40 agonist ivuxolimab. The chain is built from TRBV27 and TRBJ2-5; D unresolved. The CDR3 loop is CASSFLGTRETQYF. The CDR3 region has the DNA TGTGCCAGCAGTTTCTTGGGCACACGAGAGACCCAGTACTTC.